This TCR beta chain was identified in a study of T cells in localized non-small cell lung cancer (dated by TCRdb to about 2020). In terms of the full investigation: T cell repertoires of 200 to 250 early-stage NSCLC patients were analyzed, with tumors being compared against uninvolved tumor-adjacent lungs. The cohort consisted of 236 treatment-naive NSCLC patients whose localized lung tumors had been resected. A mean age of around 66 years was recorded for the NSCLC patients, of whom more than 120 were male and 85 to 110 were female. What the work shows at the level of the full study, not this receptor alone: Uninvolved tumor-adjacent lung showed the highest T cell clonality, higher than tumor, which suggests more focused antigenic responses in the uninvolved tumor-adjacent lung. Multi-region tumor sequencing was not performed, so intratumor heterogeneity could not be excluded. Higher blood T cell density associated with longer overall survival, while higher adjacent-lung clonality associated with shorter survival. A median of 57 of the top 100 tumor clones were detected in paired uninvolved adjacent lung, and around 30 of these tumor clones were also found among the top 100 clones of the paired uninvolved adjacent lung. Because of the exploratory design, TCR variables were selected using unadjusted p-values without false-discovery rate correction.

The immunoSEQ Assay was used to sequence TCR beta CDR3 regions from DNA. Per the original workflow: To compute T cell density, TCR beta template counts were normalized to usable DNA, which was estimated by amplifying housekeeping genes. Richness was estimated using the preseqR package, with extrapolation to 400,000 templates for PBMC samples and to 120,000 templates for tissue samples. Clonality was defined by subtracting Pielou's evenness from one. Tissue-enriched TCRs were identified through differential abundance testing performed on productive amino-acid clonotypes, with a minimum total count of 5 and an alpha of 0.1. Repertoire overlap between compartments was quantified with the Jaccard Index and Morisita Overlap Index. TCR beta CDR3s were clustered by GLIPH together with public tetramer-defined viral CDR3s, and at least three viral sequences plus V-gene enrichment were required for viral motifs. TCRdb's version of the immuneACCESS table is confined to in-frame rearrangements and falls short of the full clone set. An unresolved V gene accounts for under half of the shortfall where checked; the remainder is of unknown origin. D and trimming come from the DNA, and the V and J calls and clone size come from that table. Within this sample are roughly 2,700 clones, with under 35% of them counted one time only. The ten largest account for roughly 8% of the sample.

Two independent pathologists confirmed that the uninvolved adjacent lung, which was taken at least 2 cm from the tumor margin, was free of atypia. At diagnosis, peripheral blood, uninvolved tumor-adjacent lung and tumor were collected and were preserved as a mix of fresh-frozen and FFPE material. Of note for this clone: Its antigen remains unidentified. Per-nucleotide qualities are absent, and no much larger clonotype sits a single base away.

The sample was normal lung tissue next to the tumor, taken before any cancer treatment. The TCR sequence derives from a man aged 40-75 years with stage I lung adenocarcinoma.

The CDR3 here reads CAWRVGVNQPQHF. The nucleotides are TGTGCCTGGAGGGTCGGGGTTAATCAGCCCCAGCATTTT. The V and J segments used are TRBV30 and TRBJ1-5, with the identity of the D gene unclear. The CDR3 measures 13 amino acids from cysteine to phenylalanine. This entry keeps only the CDR3 DNA: 39 bases, framed from base 1. Trimming removed 3 bases from V and 4 bases from J, leaving 10 bases between the germline ends. Taken from the germline V gene (reference sequence), the CDR1 and CDR2 loops are GTSNPN and SVGIG.